These T cell receptor beta chains were read from a single sample in a study of blood T cell repertoires in COVID-19. Clones were sequenced by immunoSEQ multiplex PCR, and TCRdb holds only the in-frame ones, with some missing. The sample yields some 150,000 clones, around nine tenths seen once. Sequenced material: peripheral blood. Receptors were obtained from a man aged 65 to 79 with acute or convalescent COVID-19. CDR3s include the opening cysteine and the closing phenylalanine or tryptophan. The order of the fields is D gene, J gene, CDR3 length, V gene, clone size, CDR3 DNA, CDR3 protein. A D gene is named only where the DNA matches it firmly. Where a row states a size, it is once, few, many or the class of an expanded clone; other rows omit it.

d_gene: TRBD1; j_gene: TRBJ2-7; len: 14; v_gene: TRBV4-2; abundance: .; CDR3nt: TGTGCCAGCAGCTTCCGGGGACAGTACTACGAGCAGTACTTC; CDR3aa: CASSFRGQYYEQYF
d_gene: TRBD1; j_gene: TRBJ1-1; len: 13; v_gene: TRBV3-1/TRBV3-2; abundance: .; CDR3nt: TGTGCCAGCAGCGTGGGACAGGGGACTGAAGCTTTCTTT; CDR3aa: CASSVGQGTEAFF
d_gene: .; j_gene: TRBJ1-1; len: 13; v_gene: TRBV6-6; abundance: .; CDR3nt: TGTGCCAGCATCCGAAGACGGGACACTGAAGCTTTCTTT; CDR3aa: CASIRRRDTEAFF
d_gene: .; j_gene: TRBJ1-5; len: 13; v_gene: TRBV11-2; abundance: .; CDR3nt: TGTGCCAGCAGCTTTGTTTTAAATCAGCCCCAGCATTTT; CDR3aa: CASSFVLNQPQHF
d_gene: TRBD2; j_gene: TRBJ2-3; len: 16; v_gene: TRBV28; abundance: .; CDR3nt: TGTGCCAGCAACAAAGTAGCTCGAACTAGCGGTAATACGCAGTATTTT; CDR3aa: CASNKVARTSGNTQYF
d_gene: TRBD1; j_gene: TRBJ2-3; len: 15; v_gene: TRBV7-3; abundance: .; CDR3nt: TGTGCCAGCAGCTTACGGGGACAGACCACAGATACGCAGTATTTT; CDR3aa: CASSLRGQTTDTQYF
d_gene: .; j_gene: TRBJ1-5; len: 14; v_gene: TRBV3-1/TRBV3-2; abundance: .; CDR3nt: TGTGCCAGCAGCCAAGCAGGATCCAATCAGCCCCAGCATTTT; CDR3aa: CASSQAGSNQPQHF
d_gene: TRBD2; j_gene: TRBJ2-1; len: 15; v_gene: TRBV9; abundance: once; CDR3nt: TGTGCCAGCAGCGTAGCCGGGGGGAGGGAGCATGAGCAGTTCTTC; CDR3aa: CASSVAGGREHEQFF
d_gene: .; j_gene: TRBJ2-2; len: 18; v_gene: TRBV1; abundance: .; CDR3nt: TGCACCAGCAGCCAAAACCCAAGGGACAGGGGGTTTGGCGGGGAGCTGTTTTTT; CDR3aa: CTSSQNPRDRGFGGELFF
d_gene: .; j_gene: TRBJ2-2; len: 14; v_gene: TRBV4-1; abundance: .; CDR3nt: TGCGCCAGCAGCCCGTTGACATGGGAGGGGGAGCTGTTTTTT; CDR3aa: CASSPLTWEGELFF
d_gene: .; j_gene: TRBJ2-4; len: 13; v_gene: TRBV7-9; abundance: .; CDR3nt: TGTGCCAGCAGCTTAGCTGAGGGTTACATTCAGTACTTC; CDR3aa: CASSLAEGYIQYF
d_gene: .; j_gene: TRBJ1-1; len: 14; v_gene: TRBV5-1; abundance: .; CDR3nt: TGCGCCAGCAGCTTGGGGGGGGTCACCACTGAAGCTTTCTTT; CDR3aa: CASSLGGVTTEAFF
d_gene: .; j_gene: TRBJ2-5; len: 13; v_gene: TRBV29-1; abundance: .; CDR3nt: TGCAGCGTTGGGTTGCGGGTACAAGAGACCCAGTACTTC; CDR3aa: CSVGLRVQETQYF
d_gene: TRBD1; j_gene: TRBJ2-7; len: 16; v_gene: TRBV24-1; abundance: .; CDR3nt: TGTGCCACCAGTGATTCCTACAGGGGGCGAACCTACGAGCAGTACTTC; CDR3aa: CATSDSYRGRTYEQYF
d_gene: .; j_gene: TRBJ1-5; len: 18; v_gene: TRBV19; abundance: few; CDR3nt: TGTGCCAGTAGTACCAGCGTCGGAGGGTGGTTGGGCAATCAGCCCCAGCATTTT; CDR3aa: CASSTSVGGWLGNQPQHF
d_gene: TRBD1; j_gene: TRBJ1-6; len: 14; v_gene: TRBV4-1; abundance: .; CDR3nt: TGCGCCAGCAGCCCGACAGGGGGAAGGTCACCCCTCCACTTT; CDR3aa: CASSPTGGRSPLHF
d_gene: .; j_gene: TRBJ2-3; len: 14; v_gene: TRBV28; abundance: .; CDR3nt: TGTGCCAGCAGTTTATATACTAGCACAGATACGCAGTATTTT; CDR3aa: CASSLYTSTDTQYF
d_gene: .; j_gene: TRBJ1-1; len: 14; v_gene: TRBV9; abundance: .; CDR3nt: TGTGCCAGCAGTACTAGGGGGTTGAACACTGAAGCTTTCTTT; CDR3aa: CASSTRGLNTEAFF
d_gene: .; j_gene: TRBJ2-1; len: 13; v_gene: TRBV29-1; abundance: .; CDR3nt: TGCAGCGTCGGGCTCGGCGGGGAAGGGAATCTGTTCTTC; CDR3aa: CSVGLGGEGNLFF
d_gene: .; j_gene: TRBJ1-4; len: 15; v_gene: TRBV5-1; abundance: .; CDR3nt: TGCGCCAGCAGCTTAGAGGGGGGGACTAATGAAAAACTGTTTTTT; CDR3aa: CASSLEGGTNEKLFF
d_gene: .; j_gene: TRBJ1-3; len: 16; v_gene: TRBV11-2; abundance: few; CDR3nt: TGTGCCAGCAGCTTCGCAGGGGCGATCTCTGGAAACACCATATATTTT; CDR3aa: CASSFAGAISGNTIYF
d_gene: TRBD2; j_gene: TRBJ2-2; len: 13; v_gene: TRBV6-6; abundance: .; CDR3nt: TGTGCCAGCCTAGCGGGAGTTACCGGGGAGCTGTTTTTT; CDR3aa: CASLAGVTGELFF
d_gene: .; j_gene: TRBJ1-2; len: 12; v_gene: TRBV6-6; abundance: .; CDR3nt: TGTGCCAGCAAAACAGGTGACTATGGCTACACCTTC; CDR3aa: CASKTGDYGYTF
d_gene: TRBD1; j_gene: TRBJ1-2; len: 15; v_gene: TRBV7-9; abundance: .; CDR3nt: TGTGCCAGCAGCTTAGTGACAGGGTCAAACTATGGCTACACCTTC; CDR3aa: CASSLVTGSNYGYTF
d_gene: TRBD1; j_gene: TRBJ1-2; len: 14; v_gene: TRBV27; abundance: .; CDR3nt: TGTGCCAGCAGTACACTGACAGGGTGGTACGGCTACACCTTC; CDR3aa: CASSTLTGWYGYTF
d_gene: TRBD1; j_gene: TRBJ2-7; len: 15; v_gene: TRBV13; abundance: .; CDR3nt: TGTGCCAGCAGCCCCCGGGACAGGGGATCATACGAGCAGTACTTC; CDR3aa: CASSPRDRGSYEQYF
d_gene: .; j_gene: TRBJ2-7; len: 13; v_gene: TRBV15; abundance: .; CDR3nt: TGTGCCACCAGCACGGACTCGCGGAACGAGCAGTACTTC; CDR3aa: CATSTDSRNEQYF
d_gene: .; j_gene: TRBJ2-7; len: 14; v_gene: TRBV14; abundance: few; CDR3nt: TGTGCCAGCAGCCGACAGGAGGTACCCTACGAGCAGTACTTC; CDR3aa: CASSRQEVPYEQYF
d_gene: .; j_gene: TRBJ1-2; len: 13; v_gene: TRBV28; abundance: .; CDR3nt: TGTGCCAGCAGTGCACCCAATCAGGGTGGCTACACCTTC; CDR3aa: CASSAPNQGGYTF
d_gene: .; j_gene: TRBJ2-2; len: 14; v_gene: TRBV12-2; abundance: .; CDR3nt: TGTGCAAGTCGCAAACTAGTTCTGTACGGGGAGCTGTTTTTT; CDR3aa: CASRKLVLYGELFF
d_gene: .; j_gene: TRBJ2-5; len: 14; v_gene: TRBV7-9; abundance: .; CDR3nt: TGTGCCAGCAGCTTAGCAGGGGGTAAAGAGACCCAGTACTTC; CDR3aa: CASSLAGGKETQYF
d_gene: TRBD2; j_gene: TRBJ2-1; len: 16; v_gene: TRBV5-1; abundance: few; CDR3nt: TGCGCCAGCAGCTTCAGGCAGCGGGAGATGAACAATGAGCAGTTCTTC; CDR3aa: CASSFRQREMNNEQFF
d_gene: TRBD2; j_gene: TRBJ2-3; len: 14; v_gene: TRBV5-1; abundance: .; CDR3nt: TGCGCCAGCGGGAGCGGGACCCGGATAGATACGCAGTATTTT; CDR3aa: CASGSGTRIDTQYF
d_gene: TRBD2; j_gene: TRBJ2-2; len: 15; v_gene: TRBV10-3; abundance: .; CDR3nt: TGTGCCATCAGTGCGCGGGGGGGAGGTTTCGGGGAGCTGTTTTTT; CDR3aa: CAISARGGGFGELFF
d_gene: .; j_gene: TRBJ1-4; len: 16; v_gene: TRBV28; abundance: .; CDR3nt: TGTGCCAGCAGTTTATCTCCTCAGATTGTATATGAAAAACTGTTTTTT; CDR3aa: CASSLSPQIVYEKLFF
d_gene: .; j_gene: TRBJ1-4; len: 14; v_gene: TRBV6-5; abundance: .; CDR3nt: TGTGCCAGCAGCCGACAGCCAACTAATGAAAAACTGTTTTTT; CDR3aa: CASSRQPTNEKLFF
d_gene: TRBD1; j_gene: TRBJ2-3; len: 14; v_gene: TRBV9; abundance: .; CDR3nt: TGTGCCAGCAGCGGGACAGGGGGCCCAGATACGCAGTATTTT; CDR3aa: CASSGTGGPDTQYF
d_gene: .; j_gene: TRBJ1-1; len: 14; v_gene: TRBV10-2; abundance: .; CDR3nt: TGCGCCAGCAGTGGAGGCAGGAGGGTCCCTGAAGCTTTCTTT; CDR3aa: CASSGGRRVPEAFF
d_gene: TRBD1; j_gene: TRBJ1-6; len: 15; v_gene: TRBV10-2; abundance: once; CDR3nt: TGCGCCAGCACCGCGGGACAGGGGTGGCATTCACCCCTCCACTTT; CDR3aa: CASTAGQGWHSPLHF
d_gene: .; j_gene: TRBJ2-6; len: 14; v_gene: TRBV18; abundance: .; CDR3nt: TGTGCCAGCTCACCAGGGGGGACCACTCACGTCCTGACTTTC; CDR3aa: CASSPGGTTHVLTF
d_gene: TRBD1; j_gene: TRBJ1-1; len: 15; v_gene: TRBV2; abundance: .; CDR3nt: TGTGCCAGCAGTGAACCAAGGGACAGGAACACTGAAGCTTTCTTT; CDR3aa: CASSEPRDRNTEAFF
d_gene: TRBD1; j_gene: TRBJ1-1; len: 14; v_gene: TRBV3-1/TRBV3-2; abundance: .; CDR3nt: TGTGCCAGCAGCCAAGGGGACAGAAACACTGAAGCTTTCTTT; CDR3aa: CASSQGDRNTEAFF